Below, one T cell receptor (beta chain) is given with its context. No antigen is known for it. The sample belongs to a study of cytomegalovirus exposure and HLA in healthy donors. Study at large: Findings of an earlier analysis included more than 90 million unique TCR beta sequences from roughly 180 million T cells.

Broader study findings: HLA alleles showed associations with some 17,000 TCR beta sequences in a later analysis, at a 0.05 false discovery rate.

The PCR made use of 60 Vbeta and 13 Jbeta primers. The table came from immunoSEQ multiplex PCR; TCRdb's copy has only in-frame clones and leaves some out. The sample consists of some 200,000 clones, 79% of them appearing once. Sequenced sample: PBMCs. This TCR derives from a man aged 45-60 years in good health and CMV-seronegative.

In nucleotides, the CDR3 is TGTGCCAGCAGCACTAGCGGCAGTTACAATGAGCAGTTCTTC. Translated, it gives CASSTSGSYNEQFF. This chain uses TRBV7-9 with TRBJ2-1; TRBD2 agrees at 8 bases. The junction had 4 bases not matched to a gene; V was cut back by 5 bases and J by 4 bases. The CDR3 sequence is 14 residues long. The germline V gene encodes CDR1 SEHNR and CDR2 FQNEAQ (reference sequence).